The rows below give T cell receptor beta chains drawn from one sample of a study of blood T cell repertoires in COVID-19. Produced via immunoSEQ multiplex PCR; TCRdb's table is partial and in-frame only. The sample lists just over 300,000 clones, 65% to 90% occurring once. Input material: PBMCs or T cells enriched from blood (not recorded which). The receptors derive from a man aged 25 to 45 who had recovered from COVID-19. Each CDR3 is given without its conserved first and last residue. D genes are given only for firm matches. Clone size is shown for a subset of rows, as once, few, many or a class of expanded clone.

clone size | V gene | D gene | CDR3 protein
. | TRBV7-6 | TRBD2 | ASSSPGGGAGELF
. | TRBV9 | TRBD2 | ASSVGPSGSYEQY
. | TRBV6-1 | . | ASSDPAGSLTGNQPQH
. | TRBV19 | . | ASSIRNTEAF
. | TRBV28 | TRBD1 | ASKTGGSYNEQF
. | TRBV5-1 | . | ASSPQGPGYEQY
. | TRBV4-1 | TRBD2 | ASSQAPGLAGGPGSYNEQF
. | TRBV7-2 | . | ASSLAPGGGGTNEKLF
. | TRBV19 | TRBD1 | ASSARDRGPGQPQH
. | TRBV2 | . | ASSVDGGSYNEQF
once | TRBV5-6 | . | ASSSGQIQRPQH
. | TRBV4-2 | . | ASSQDLALSGNTIY
. | TRBV13 | TRBD2 | ASSVDGTSDGDTQY
. | TRBV6-8 | . | ASSYNGGPGEQY
. | TRBV30 | . | AWSGGSNYGYT
. | TRBV18 | . | ASSPNKGTGELF
. | TRBV5-4 | . | ASTPGAGSYGYT
. | TRBV19 | . | ASSPQISGYYEQY
. | TRBV5-1 | TRBD2 | ASSSQLAGGPKTQY
. | TRBV29-1 | TRBD2 | SARGLAGEVTDTQY
once | TRBV6-5 | TRBD1 | ASRIRDRYTEAF
. | TRBV5-4 | . | ASSLNSNTEAF
once | TRBV3-1/TRBV3-2 | . | ASSHSGQETQY
. | TRBV9 | . | ASSVGGVQETQY
. | TRBV7-2 | . | ASSRTDRYYGYT
. | TRBV5-1 | TRBD1 | ASSSFGTGSYEQY
. | TRBV5-1 | TRBD2 | ASSSPPGTSGTDTQY
few | TRBV14 | . | ASSHTLQGWVGYT
once | TRBV19 | TRBD1 | ASSATTGGGLF
. | TRBV13 | . | ASRRVSKGYEQY
. | TRBV5-1 | . | ASSYGYGYT
. | TRBV29-1 | . | SVEDRTDPGYT
. | TRBV6-9 | . | ASNPPDYHSYNEQF
. | TRBV19 | TRBD1 | ASSTDRGYEQY
. | TRBV6-2/TRBV6-3 | . | ASSLSGHPAGELF
. | TRBV13 | TRBD2 | ASSLKGREGRREQY
. | TRBV29-1 | . | SVGGLRATAEAF
. | TRBV5-1 | . | ASSPASSAPATYEQY
. | TRBV30 | TRBD2 | AWSDPGLAGLNEQF
. | TRBV7-9 | . | ASSAGPGAGELF
once | TRBV6-5 | TRBD1 | ASRGDRGETQY
. | TRBV24-1 | . | ATSDPGVRETQY
once | TRBV10-2 | TRBD1 | ASSDSGGGNQPQH
. | TRBV7-7 | . | ASSLVISRQETQY
. | TRBV7-2 | . | ASSLAHVFSPGGYT
. | TRBV11-3 | TRBD1 | ASSPMGQGVETQY
. | TRBV5-4 | TRBD2 | ASSAGLAGFTDTQY
. | TRBV9 | . | ASSVTGSTDTQY
. | TRBV6-4 | . | ASHGGPGTGELF
once | TRBV3-1/TRBV3-2 | TRBD1 | ASSQDNRGNTIY
once | TRBV7-9 | TRBD2 | ASSFFGLAGELVADTQY
. | TRBV10-1 | . | ASRASGVQRGDEQF
. | TRBV29-1 | TRBD1 | SVATGQGSNEQF
. | TRBV2 | TRBD1 | ASSEVVGQGSQPQH
. | TRBV5-6 | . | ASSLMSGRYEQY
few | TRBV19 | . | ASSIGASNEQF
. | TRBV15 | . | ATSSGRLGSYEQY